A selection of T cell receptor beta chains follows, all from one sample in a study of somatic mutations in cytotoxic T cells in rheumatoid arthritis. TCRdb keeps only in-frame clones here, not all; method: immunoSEQ multiplex PCR. The table lists more than 9,000 clones, over 65% of them singletons, with approximately 34% in the top ten. The specimen sequenced was CD8+ T cells sorted from blood. The source is an adult with rheumatoid arthritis. CDR3s include the opening cysteine and the closing phenylalanine or tryptophan. Fields, in order: V gene, CDR3 length, clone size, D gene, J gene, CDR3 DNA, CDR3 protein. The D gene is left open where the match is weak. Clone size, where shown, is once, few, many, or a class for clones that have expanded.

>TRBV29-1|15|NA|TRBD1|TRBJ1-1
TGCAGCGTTTTAGCGCCGGACAGGGGGCACACTGAAGCTTTCTTT
CSVLAPDRGHTEAFF
>TRBV28|22|NA|TRBD2|TRBJ2-7
TGTGCCAGCAGTTTAAGTTTGACGGCTACCGGGACTAGCGGGGGAAAGGAGTACGAGCAGTACTTC
CASSLSLTATGTSGGKEYEQYF
>TRBV11-2|16|NA|NA|TRBJ2-2
TGTGCCAGCAGCTCTGGGTCGTACGTCAACACCGGGGAGCTGTTTTTT
CASSSGSYVNTGELFF
>TRBV2|17|NA|TRBD1|TRBJ1-2
TGTGCCAGCAGGGCGAACCAGGGACAGAGACCTAACTATGGCTACACCTTC
CASRANQGQRPNYGYTF
>TRBV4-3|16|few|NA|TRBJ1-2
TGCGCCAGCAGCCAAGATCGACAACAGGCCCTCCTGGGCTACACCTTC
CASSQDRQQALLGYTF
>TRBV18|16|few|NA|TRBJ1-1
TGTGCCAGCTCACCTCGAGGAGTGGGGATGAACACTGAAGCTTTCTTT
CASSPRGVGMNTEAFF
>TRBV13|14|NA|NA|TRBJ1-1
TGTGCCAGCAGCTTCGGACTGGTTAGGACTGAAGCTTTCTTT
CASSFGLVRTEAFF
>TRBV6-6|10|few|NA|TRBJ1-3
TGTGCCAGCGGGAGCAACACCATATATTTT
CASGSNTIYF
>TRBV2|13|NA|NA|TRBJ2-3
TGTGCCAGCACCCCGGGGTTGCCAGATACGCAGTATTTT
CASTPGLPDTQYF
>TRBV5-6|12|NA|NA|TRBJ2-7
TGTGCCAGCAGCTCGGTGGAGTACGAGCAGTACTTC
CASSSVEYEQYF
>TRBV19|13|NA|NA|TRBJ1-2
TGTGCCAGTAGTATTAGCAGGGTGCAAGGCTACACCTTC
CASSISRVQGYTF
>TRBV11-2|15|NA|TRBD1|TRBJ2-7
TGTGCCAGCAGCTTATCCGGGACAGGCGGGTCTGAGCAGTACTTC
CASSLSGTGGSEQYF
>TRBV7-2|15|NA|NA|TRBJ1-5
TGTGCCAGCAGCTTAAATCAGTTACTTAATCAGCCCCAGCATTTT
CASSLNQLLNQPQHF
>TRBV6-4|17|NA|TRBD2|TRBJ2-3
TGTGCCAGCAGTGACTCGGTAGCGGGGGGTGGCACAGATACGCAGTATTTT
CASSDSVAGGGTDTQYF
>TRBV7-8|11|NA|NA|TRBJ2-5
TGTGCCAGCAGCCTTTCACGTGAGCAGTACTTC
CASSLSREQYF
>TRBV7-9|16|NA|TRBD2|TRBJ2-7
TGCGCCAGCAGCCAAGACGACGGGGGGGCAACCTACGAGCAGTACTTC
CASSQDDGGATYEQYF
>TRBV9|17|NA|TRBD2|TRBJ2-1
TGTGCCAGCAGCGGAGATACCGGGACTACCGTCCCCAATGAGCAGTTCTTC
CASSGDTGTTVPNEQFF
>TRBV25-1|14|NA|NA|TRBJ1-5
TGTGCCAGCAGAGGCTTCGGGGGCAATCAGCCCCAGCATTTT
CASRGFGGNQPQHF
>TRBV4-1|12|NA|NA|TRBJ2-3
TGCGCCAGCAGCCAACGTGCGGATACGCAGTATTTT
CASSQRADTQYF
>TRBV13|15|NA|TRBD1|TRBJ2-1
TGTGCCAGCAGCTTAGACCGGACAGGTAACAATGAGCAGTTCTTC
CASSLDRTGNNEQFF
>TRBV28|19|NA|NA|TRBJ1-4
TGTGCCAGCAGTTTATTCGGCATTATGGACAGCGGGGGCAAGTCAAAACTGTTTTTT
CASSLFGIMDSGGKSKLFF
>TRBV9|15|NA|TRBD2|TRBJ2-7
TGTGCCAGCAGCACCCAAGCGGGGGAGAACTACGAGCAGTACTTC
CASSTQAGENYEQYF
>TRBV6-1|13|once|NA|TRBJ1-2
TGTGCCAGCAGTCTTCTTCGGACAGATGGCTACACCTTC
CASSLLRTDGYTF
>TRBV9|14|NA|NA|TRBJ2-7
TGTGCCAGCAGCGTAGGCGGCAGGGCCTACGAGCAGTACTTC
CASSVGGRAYEQYF
>TRBV7-9|14|NA|NA|TRBJ1-3
TGTGCCAGCAGCTTAGTCGGGTATGGGGTGATCGTATATTTT
CASSLVGYGVIVYF
>TRBV2|16|NA|TRBD1|TRBJ1-3
TGTGCCAGCAGATTCGAGAAGGACAGGGCTGGAAACACCATATATTTT
CASRFEKDRAGNTIYF
>TRBV2|15|once|TRBD1|TRBJ1-1
TGTGCCAGCAGTGAAGCTCTATACAGGGGGCCTGAAGCTTTCTTT
CASSEALYRGPEAFF
>TRBV7-9|14|few|NA|TRBJ1-1
TGTGCCAGCGGACCCACAACAGGGAGCACTGAAGCTTTCTTT
CASGPTTGSTEAFF
>TRBV28|16|NA|NA|TRBJ1-4
TGTGCCAGCAGTACAGGGCCTACCTTCCACAATGAAAAACTGTTTTTT
CASSTGPTFHNEKLFF
>TRBV2|18|NA|NA|TRBJ1-3
TGTGCCAGCAGTTCTGCTGGCCTCTACCCCGTATCTGGAAACACCATATATTTT
CASSSAGLYPVSGNTIYF
>TRBV21-1|18|NA|NA|TRBJ1-2
TGTGCCAGCAGACCCCTAGACAGGCTTCGCCGAGATCCTGGTGGCTACACCTTC
CASRPLDRLRRDPGGYTF
>TRBV5-1|17|NA|TRBD2|TRBJ2-5
TGCGCCAGCAGCCTCGGGACTAGCTGGGAAAGACAAGAGACCCAGTACTTC
CASSLGTSWERQETQYF
>TRBV7-9|14|NA|NA|TRBJ1-1
TGTGCCAGCAGCCAGCGGGCGGGAAACACTGAAGCTTTCTTT
CASSQRAGNTEAFF
>TRBV9|17|NA|TRBD1|TRBJ2-2
TGTGCCAGCAGCGTAGCCGCAGGGGGCGGCGGCACCGGGGAGCTGTTTTTT
CASSVAAGGGGTGELFF
>TRBV7-9|14|NA|NA|TRBJ2-5
TGTGCCAGCAGCCCCTGGGGCTGGCAAGAGACCCAGTACTTC
CASSPWGWQETQYF
>TRBV5-6|13|few|TRBD1|TRBJ1-2
TGTGCCAGCAGGTACAGGGGCGGGTCTGGCTACACCTTC
CASRYRGGSGYTF
>TRBV2|18|NA|TRBD2|TRBJ2-7
TGTGCCAGCAGTCGCGGAACTAGCGGGGGGCCGATCGGCTACGAGCAGTACTTC
CASSRGTSGGPIGYEQYF
>TRBV28|13|few|NA|TRBJ2-7
TGTGCCAGCAGTTTCAGGGACTCCTACGAGCAGTACTTC
CASSFRDSYEQYF